This paragraph covers one TCR beta chain sequence. Its matching antigen is unknown. In germline, CDR1 is SQVTM, CDR2 ANQGSEA. Losses at the gene ends were 6 bases for V and 0 bases for J; bases not matched to a gene: 7. The CDR3 loop spans 16 amino acids. This specimen belongs to a study of cytotoxic CD8 clonotypes in ibrutinib-treated CLL. Study results and limitations: Ibrutinib response saw clonality rise, and progression saw it return toward baseline. Few clonotypes were public, and these shrank or held steady under treatment.

Target depth was 1 in 200,000 to 1 in 1 million T cells, about 10x per clonotype. Clones were read by immunoSEQ multiplex PCR, and TCRdb kept only the in-frame ones, dropping some. The sample consists of about 45,000 clones, 50% to 80% of them appearing once. This TCR came from a human donor with chronic lymphocytic leukemia. Sequenced here: PBMCs, sampled after 24 months of ibrutinib treatment. The rearrangement uses TRBV29-1 and TRBJ2-1; 11 nucleotides match TRBD2. This chain's CDR3 is CSVASGGKSSYNEQFF. CDR3 DNA: TGCAGCGTAGCTAGCGGGGGGAAGAGCTCCTACAATGAGCAGTTCTTC.